This TCR beta chain originates from a study of blood T cell repertoires in COVID-19. Original methodology: Amplification with reference gene primers provided the estimates of nucleated cell counts. Generated by immunoSEQ multiplex PCR, the TCRdb table keeps only in-frame clones and is missing some. The V and J calls and clone size were taken over from that table, and D and trimming were inferred from the DNA. This sample has tens of thousands of clones, with roughly nine tenths found just once. This clone was counted only a few times. The source is a man between 45 and 60 years old with COVID-19, enrolled during active disease. The sequenced material came from peripheral blood.

The CDR3 DNA reads TGTGCCAGCAGCTTAAGTGGACTAGCGGGGGGGAGCTCCTACAATGAGCAGTTCTTC. Translating gives CASSLSGLAGGSSYNEQFF. The chain uses TRBV7-9 and TRBJ2-1; 15 positions match TRBD2. Germline assignment: CDR1 SEHNR and CDR2 FQNEAQ (reference sequence). J lost 0 bases, V lost 2 bases, and 5 bases had no gene match. The CDR3 extends over 19 amino acids.